These 23 T cell receptor beta chains originate from one sample sequenced in a study of control samples from healthy donors and cancer patients. TCRdb's copy holds only in-frame clones and misses some; the assay was immunoSEQ multiplex PCR. The sample has some 110,000 clones, about 80% seen once. Sequencing used blood. The receptors were sampled from a woman aged 45-59 years in good health.

This sequence joins TRBV5-1 and TRBJ1-2; unclear D gene. Germline V gene sequence: CDR1 SGHRS, CDR2 YFSETQ. The CDR3 is made up of 15 amino acids. V lost 0 bases to trimming and J lost 5 bases, with 14 bases between them. CDR3 residues: CASSLGVSQFYGYTF. The CDR3 coding sequence is TGCGCCAGCAGCTTGGGCGTCAGTCAGTTTTATGGCTACACCTTC.

The J gene is TRBJ1-6, the V gene TRBV11-1; perhaps TRBD1 as D (6 bases). This CDR3 comprises 14 residues. CDR1 is SGHAT, CDR2 FQDESV, per germline (reference sequence). The V end was cut by 6 bases, the J end by 7 bases, with 13 bases between. Written as DNA, the CDR3 is TGTGCCAGCAGTCGACAGGCGGGGAATTCACCCCTCCACTTT. Translated, it gives CASSRQAGNSPLHF.

The chain couples TRBV28 to TRBJ2-7, with 10 bases identical to TRBD2. The CDR3 sequence is 15 residues long. The germline V gene encodes CDR1 MDHEN and CDR2 SYDVKM. V was pared by 5 bases and J by 4 bases, with 8 bases of the junction left unmatched. CDR3 residues: CASSNLAGDLYEQYF. CDR3 in DNA: TGTGCCAGCAGTAACCTAGCGGGGGATCTGTACGAGCAGTACTTC.

V usage is TRBV2 and J usage is TRBJ1-6, with D possibly being TRBD1 (6 bases). Germline CDR1 reads SNHLY; CDR2 reads FYNNEI. The CDR3 runs to 16 residues. V was cut by 6 bases and J by 9 bases, with 21 bases left in between. CDR3: CASRDTKGGLGSPLHF. Written as DNA, the CDR3 is TGTGCCAGCAGGGATACAAAGGGGGGTCTCGGTTCACCCCTCCACTTT.

The chain uses TRBV7-8 and TRBJ1-5, with 9 bases lining up with TRBD1. This CDR3 has 21 residues. Germline V gives CDR1 SGHVS, CDR2 FQNEAQ. V lost 2 bases and J lost 0; bases outside the gene matches: 17. CDR3 sequence reads: CASSLLSRGTGSLHSNQPQHF. For the CDR3, the DNA is TGTGCCAGCAGCTTATTAAGCCGGGGGACAGGGTCCCTCCATAGCAATCAGCCCCAGCATTTT. The full variable domain, rest sourced from reference TRBV7-8 and TRBJ1-5, is GAGVSQSPRYKVAKRGQDVALRCDPISGHVSLFWYQQALGQGPEFLTYFQNEAQLDKSGLPSDRFFAERPEGSVSTLKIQRTQQEDSAVYLCASSLLSRGTGSLHSNQPQHFGDGTRLSIL.

This clone came up a few times. J is TRBJ1-2 and V is TRBV24-1; D gene ambiguous. The CDR3 extends over 14 amino acids. Germline V lookup: CDR1 KGHDR, CDR2 SFDVKD. Between the trimmed V and J ends, which lost 2 bases and 6 bases, there was a span of 12 bases. The CDR3 spells CATSDSRDFNGYTF. In DNA form, the CDR3 reads TGTGCCACCAGTGATTCCCGGGATTTCAATGGCTACACCTTC.

The J gene is TRBJ2-2, the V gene TRBV6-4; no definite D call. The germline V gene has CDR1 MRHNA and CDR2 SNTAGT. Between the trimmed V and J ends, which lost 4 bases and 2 bases, there was a span of 5 bases. CDR3 length: 13 amino acids. Here the CDR3 reads CASSGVNTGELFF. The DNA for the CDR3 is TGTGCCAGCAGTGGGGTAAACACCGGGGAGCTGTTTTTT.

This clone was picked up one time. The chain carries TRBV29-1 and TRBJ1-2; 9 bases fit TRBD1. The length of the CDR3 is 13 residues. Germline lookup yields CDR1 SQVTM and CDR2 ANQGSEA. The ends lost 6 bases at V and 4 bases at J; junction bases unmatched: 6. The DNA of the CDR3 is TGCAGCGTCCAACAGGGGGCGAGCTATGGCTACACCTTC. It encodes CSVQQGASYGYTF. The whole variable domain, filled in from reference TRBV29-1 and TRBJ1-2, reads SAVISQKPSRDICQRGTSLTIQCQVDSQVTMMFWYRQQPGQSLTLIATANQGSEATYESGFVIDKFPISRPNLTFSTLTVSNMSPEDSSIYLCSVQQGASYGYTFGSGTRLTVV.

This clone was detected a few times. V gene TRBV4-2 combines with J gene TRBJ2-7, with D unclear. The CDR3 is made up of 15 amino acids. CDR1 is LGHNA and CDR2 is YNFKEQ in the germline V gene. Trimming pared 0 bases from V and 4 bases from J, leaving 13 bases between. The CDR3: CASSQDPGSLYEQYF. Written as DNA, the CDR3 is TGTGCCAGCAGCCAAGATCCGGGCAGCCTTTACGAGCAGTACTTC.

For the CDR3, the DNA is TGTGCCTGGGTACCAAATGACAGGGACACTGAAGCTTTCTTT. Encoded protein: CAWVPNDRDTEAFF. V is TRBV30 and J is TRBJ1-1, with 7 bases matching TRBD1. The V gene's germline CDR1 is GTSNPN and CDR2 SVGIG (reference sequence). The CDR3 covers 14 residues. After removal of 5 bases from V and 3 bases from J, the junction contained 9 bases not matched to a gene.

The chain has TRBV11-2 and TRBJ1-6; D call uncertain. This CDR3 is 12 amino acids long. The V end lost 2 bases, the J end lost 7 bases, and 3 bases lay between the germline ends. Germline V gene data show CDR1 as SGHAT and CDR2 as FQNNGV. The CDR3 loop is CASSLRNSPLHF. The CDR3 bases are TGTGCCAGCAGCTTAAGAAATTCACCCCTCCACTTT.

The chain recombines TRBV10-3 with TRBJ2-1; tentatively, D is TRBD2 (7 bases). Per germline, CDR1 ENHRY and CDR2 SYGVKD. The length of the CDR3 is 16 residues. Trimming took off 4 bases at V and 0 bases at J, with 13 bases between the two ends. The DNA of the CDR3 is TGTGCCATCAGTGGGGGGGAGGGGGTCTCCTACAATGAGCAGTTCTTC. Translating it yields CAISGGEGVSYNEQFF.

The chain recombines TRBV19 with TRBJ2-2, with unresolved D. The V gene's germline CDR1 is LNHDA and CDR2 SQIVND (reference sequence). This CDR3 has 15 amino acids. V shed 9 bases and J shed 0 bases, with 14 bases lying between them. The CDR3 loop reads CASHRQDANTGELFF. The CDR3 bases are TGTGCCAGCCACCGGCAAGACGCGAACACCGGGGAGCTGTTTTTT.

CDR3 sequence reads: CASSLRLENNEQFF. CDR3 DNA sequence: TGTGCCAGCAGCTTAAGACTAGAAAACAATGAGCAGTTCTTC. V usage is TRBV7-2 and J usage is TRBJ2-1; D is perhaps TRBD2 (6 bases). CDR3 length equals 14 residues. CDR1 is SGHTA, CDR2 FQGNSA, per germline. The V end lost 2 bases, the J end lost 5 bases, and 10 bases lay between the germline ends.

The CDR3 coding sequence is TGTGCCAGCAGACCAGTTGGGGCCCCTGAAGCTTTCTTT. It yields the protein CASRPVGAPEAFF. The rearrangement joins TRBV12-3 or TRBV12-4 to TRBJ1-1; a possible D gene is TRBD1 (5 bases). The CDR3 sequence is 13 residues long. V was cut by 6 bases and J by 6 bases, with 14 bases left in between.

Concerning this clone itself: At the DNA level, this CDR3 is encoded by other sequences in the same sample as well. The V gene is TRBV2, the J gene TRBJ1-5; the D gene is possibly TRBD1 (5 bases). The CDR3 runs 14 residues. V was cut by 7 bases and J by 7 bases, with 17 bases left in between. Per the germline V gene, CDR1 is SNHLY and CDR2 is FYNNEI. For the CDR3, the DNA is TGTGCCAGCAAAAAAGGAGGGGAGGGGCAGCCCCAGCATTTT. Protein product: CASKKGGEGQPQHF.

J is TRBJ2-2 and V is TRBV7-8; tentatively, D is TRBD1 or TRBD2 (6 bases each). Germline values: CDR1 SGHVS, CDR2 FQNEAQ. The CDR3 is 15 amino acids. V was pared by 1 base and J by 4 bases, with 10 bases between. DNA for the CDR3: TGTGCCAGCAGCTTAGTGGGGGGCGGCACCGGGGAGCTGTTTTTT. This sequence encodes CASSLVGGGTGELFF.

This chain joins TRBV6-6 and TRBJ2-2; the D is unclear. This CDR3 contains 13 residues. V lost 4 bases and J 3 bases, leaving 6 bases between the germline ends. Germline CDR1 MNHNY, CDR2 SVGAGI (reference sequence). In DNA form, the CDR3 reads TGTGCCAGCAGTTTGACTGACACCGGGGAGCTGTTTTTT. It encodes CASSLTDTGELFF.

The rearrangement links TRBV6-4 to TRBJ2-1; 11 nucleotides align to TRBD2. Trimming removed 4 bases from V and 8 bases from J; junction bases left unmatched: 7. The CDR3 sequence is 15 residues long. Looked up from germline, CDR1 is MRHNA and CDR2 is SNTAGT. CDR3 region: CASSALAGGFDEQFF. The DNA of the CDR3 is TGTGCCAGCAGTGCCCTAGCGGGGGGTTTTGATGAGCAGTTCTTC.

The chain joins TRBV7-3 to TRBJ2-2; TRBD1 aligns across 8 bases. From germline, CDR1 is SGHTA and CDR2 FQGTGA. The V segment lost 6 bases and the J segment 5 bases; nucleotides outside the gene matches: 5. The CDR3 is 14 residues long. The CDR3 here is CASSSTGGTGELFF. CDR3 nucleotide sequence: TGTGCCAGCAGTTCCACAGGGGGGACCGGGGAGCTGTTTTTT.

The chain employs TRBV6-1 and TRBJ2-5, with 9 bases that match TRBD2. V was clipped by 0 bases and J by 5 bases; unmatched bases: 10. Per the germline V gene, CDR1 is MNHNS and CDR2 is SASEGT. This CDR3 contains 17 residues. The CDR3 sequence is CASSEAVAGVQGETQYF. The CDR3 nucleotides read TGTGCCAGCAGTGAAGCCGTAGCGGGAGTCCAGGGGGAGACCCAGTACTTC.

V usage is TRBV2 and J usage is TRBJ1-1; D gene unclear. The CDR3 extends over 14 amino acids. V was trimmed by 2 bases and J by 5 bases, leaving 12 bases between them. Germline-derived CDR1 and CDR2 are SNHLY and FYNNEI. CDR3 amino acids: CASSELWGRTEAFF. The CDR3 region has the DNA TGTGCCAGCAGTGAATTATGGGGTCGGACTGAAGCTTTCTTT.

V and J are TRBV7-6 and TRBJ2-7, with D perhaps matching TRBD1 (7 bases). This CDR3 is 16 amino acids long. CDR1 and CDR2 (germline): SGHVS, FNYEAQ. Trimming cost V 5 bases and J 0 bases, with 17 bases left between them. CDR3 residues: CASSRPRGDSSYEQYF. CDR3 coding DNA: TGTGCCAGCAGCCGCCCCAGGGGGGACAGCTCCTACGAGCAGTACTTC.